The 5 T cell receptor beta chains below were found in one sample sequenced in a study of blood T cell repertoires in COVID-19. This table comes from immunoSEQ multiplex PCR, and its TCRdb copy is limited to in-frame clones, with some not included. The sample lists hundreds of thousands of clones; approximately 87% were seen once. Material for sequencing was PBMCs or T cells enriched from blood (not recorded which). The origin of the receptors is a woman aged 45-60 years who had recovered from COVID-19.

This clone occurred a few times. CDR3 nucleotide sequence: TGCGCCAGCGCCCCTAGCGGGGGGTTTAACACCGGGGAGCTGTTTTTT. As protein: CASAPSGGFNTGELFF. V and J are TRBV5-1 and TRBJ2-2, with 11 bases matching TRBD2. V was pared by 7 bases and J by 2 bases, with 7 bases of the junction left unmatched. Germline-derived CDR1 and CDR2 are SGHRS and YFSETQ. This CDR3 is 16 amino acids long.

The chain joins TRBV27 to TRBJ2-3, with 9 bases aligning to TRBD1. Per germline, CDR1 MNHEY and CDR2 SMNVEV (reference sequence). This CDR3 has 16 amino acids. The V segment lost 5 bases and the J segment 1 base; nucleotides outside the gene matches: 7. The CDR3 sequence: CASSILQGAGTDTQYF. The CDR3 DNA reads TGTGCCAGCAGTATCCTACAGGGGGCTGGCACAGATACGCAGTATTTT.

The chain carries TRBV7-8 and TRBJ1-3, with 8 bases that match TRBD1. Germline CDR1 is SGHVS and CDR2 is FQNEAQ. CDR3 length: 13 amino acids. The ends lost 3 bases at V and 8 bases at J; junction bases unmatched: 3. Here the CDR3 DNA reads TGTGCCAGCAGCTTTCAACAGGGGGACACCATATATTTT. It is translated as CASSFQQGDTIYF. Based on the CDR3 plus reference TRBV7-8 and TRBJ1-3, the full variable domain is GAGVSQSPRYKVAKRGQDVALRCDPISGHVSLFWYQQALGQGPEFLTYFQNEAQLDKSGLPSDRFFAERPEGSVSTLKIQRTQQEDSAVYLCASSFQQGDTIYFGEGSWLTVV.

This CDR3 is CASSPPLGPGQGDYTF. CDR3 nucleotides: TGTGCCAGCTCACCACCATTGGGCCCCGGACAGGGCGACTACACCTTC. V and J are TRBV18 and TRBJ1-2, with 8 bases aligning to TRBD1. The J segment lost 10 bases and the V segment lost 0 bases, leaving 13 bases of the junction unmatched. The CDR3 has 16 residues. Germline CDR1 and CDR2: KGHSH and LQKENI.

This clone was picked up a small number of times. The V call is TRBV4-1, the J call TRBJ1-1; D perhaps matches TRBD1 (5 bases). The germline V and J ends were trimmed by 6 bases and 1 base, with 9 bases remaining between them. The V gene's germline CDR1 is MGHRA and CDR2 YSYEKL. The length of the CDR3 is 13 residues. CDR3 loop: CASRPTANTEAFF. CDR3 DNA: TGCGCCAGCAGACCGACAGCGAACACTGAAGCTTTCTTT.